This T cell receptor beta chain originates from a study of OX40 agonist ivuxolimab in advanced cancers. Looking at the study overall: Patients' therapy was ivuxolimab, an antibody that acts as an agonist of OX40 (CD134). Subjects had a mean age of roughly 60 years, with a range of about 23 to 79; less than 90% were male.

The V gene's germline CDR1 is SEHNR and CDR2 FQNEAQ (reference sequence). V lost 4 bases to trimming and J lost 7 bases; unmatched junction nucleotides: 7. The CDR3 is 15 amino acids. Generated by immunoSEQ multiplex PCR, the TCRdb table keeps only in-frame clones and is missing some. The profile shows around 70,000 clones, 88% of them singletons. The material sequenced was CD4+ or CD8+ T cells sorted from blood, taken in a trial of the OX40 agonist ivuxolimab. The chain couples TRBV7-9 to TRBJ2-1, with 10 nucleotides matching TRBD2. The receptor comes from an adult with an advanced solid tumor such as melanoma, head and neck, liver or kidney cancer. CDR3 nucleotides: TGTGCCAGCAGCTCTCTAGCGGGAGTGGGGAATGAGCAGTTCTTC. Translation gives CASSSLAGVGNEQFF.